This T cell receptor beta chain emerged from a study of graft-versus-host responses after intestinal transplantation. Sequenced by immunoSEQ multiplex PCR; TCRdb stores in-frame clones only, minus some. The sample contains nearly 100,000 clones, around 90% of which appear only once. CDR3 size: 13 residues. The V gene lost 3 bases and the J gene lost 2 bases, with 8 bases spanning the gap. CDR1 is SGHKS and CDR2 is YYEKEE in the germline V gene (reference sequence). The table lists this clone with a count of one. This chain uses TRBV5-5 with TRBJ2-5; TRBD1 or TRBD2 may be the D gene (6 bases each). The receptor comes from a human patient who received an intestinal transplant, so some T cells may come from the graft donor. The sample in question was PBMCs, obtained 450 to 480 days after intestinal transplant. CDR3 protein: CASSSGAQETQYF. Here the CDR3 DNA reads TGTGCCAGCAGCTCGGGGGCGCAAGAGACCCAGTACTTC.